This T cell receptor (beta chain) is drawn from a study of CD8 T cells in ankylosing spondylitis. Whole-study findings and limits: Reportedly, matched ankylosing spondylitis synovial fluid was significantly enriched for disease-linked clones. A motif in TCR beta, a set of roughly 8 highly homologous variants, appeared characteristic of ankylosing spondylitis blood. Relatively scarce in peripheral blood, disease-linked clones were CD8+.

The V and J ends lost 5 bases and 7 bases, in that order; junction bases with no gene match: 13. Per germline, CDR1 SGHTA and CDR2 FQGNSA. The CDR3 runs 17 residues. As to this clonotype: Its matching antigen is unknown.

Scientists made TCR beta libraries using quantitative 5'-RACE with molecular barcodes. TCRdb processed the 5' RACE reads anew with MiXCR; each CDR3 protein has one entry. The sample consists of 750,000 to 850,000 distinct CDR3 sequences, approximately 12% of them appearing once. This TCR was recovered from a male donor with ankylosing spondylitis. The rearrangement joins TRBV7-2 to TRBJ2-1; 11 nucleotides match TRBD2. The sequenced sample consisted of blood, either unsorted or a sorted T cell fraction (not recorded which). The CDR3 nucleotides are TGTGCCAGCAGCCCTAGCCTAGCGGGAGGCCATATAAATGAGCAGTTCTTC. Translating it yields CASSPSLAGGHINEQFF.